This TCR beta chain was recorded in a study of PD-1 blockade in mismatch repair-deficient tumors. On the study more broadly: Patients had more than ten mismatch repair-deficient cancer types, all previously treated and progressing. Findings and limits, study-wide: Tumor-resident clones, often undetectable pretreatment in blood, expanded then contracted after pembrolizumab.

PCR or immunohistochemistry showed mismatch repair deficiency in every enrolled patient. TCR sequencing covered a few patients who responded to pembrolizumab. Germline V gives CDR1 SGHTA, CDR2 FQGNSA. CDR3 length: 15 residues. Between the trimmed V and J ends, which lost 1 base and 4 bases, there was a span of 12 bases. Measured with immunoSEQ multiplex PCR; TCRdb has only the in-frame clones, and not every one. The data hold some 100,000 clones, with 82% observed a single time. A note on this clone: Antigen unknown.

The sequenced sample was peripheral blood, obtained approximately 8 months after starting pembrolizumab. This receptor was obtained from an adult with mismatch repair-deficient cancer. The genes are TRBV7-2 and TRBJ2-3; a weak D match, TRBD2 (6 bases). CDR3 region: CASSLEAREADTQYF. DNA for the CDR3: TGTGCCAGCAGCTTAGAGGCCAGGGAGGCAGATACGCAGTATTTT.